The clone carrying this T cell receptor beta chain has only a few counts. The antigen remains unidentified. This specimen belongs to a study of T cells in tumors after PD-1 blockade. Study in general: Patients had no prior checkpoint blockade, systemic immunosuppressants, or anti-cancer therapy within 4 weeks. Daily vismodegib 150 mg continued in a subset of anti-PD-1-treated patients. The study, taken as a whole, reports: Blood contained about 42% of the tumor's TCR clonotypes.

Clones were read by immunoSEQ multiplex PCR, and TCRdb kept only the in-frame ones, dropping some. The data hold about 59,000 clones, with about 80% observed a single time. CDR3 length: 17 amino acids. The germline CDR1 and CDR2 sequences are SGHTS and YDEGEE. Trimming at V came to 0 bases and at J to 4 bases, leaving 11 bases not matched to a gene. Template: tumor biopsy or peripheral blood genomic DNA, roughly 550-6,004 ng per sample. The rearrangement joins TRBV5-8 to TRBJ2-7; TRBD1 agrees at 9 bases. This sequence was found in a human donor with basal cell carcinoma. The sequenced sample was PBMCs, obtained before anti-PD-1 treatment. As DNA, the CDR3 is TGTGCCAGCAGCTTGGGACAGGGGGAGTATTTTACGTACGAGCAGTACTTC. This sequence encodes CASSLGQGEYFTYEQYF.